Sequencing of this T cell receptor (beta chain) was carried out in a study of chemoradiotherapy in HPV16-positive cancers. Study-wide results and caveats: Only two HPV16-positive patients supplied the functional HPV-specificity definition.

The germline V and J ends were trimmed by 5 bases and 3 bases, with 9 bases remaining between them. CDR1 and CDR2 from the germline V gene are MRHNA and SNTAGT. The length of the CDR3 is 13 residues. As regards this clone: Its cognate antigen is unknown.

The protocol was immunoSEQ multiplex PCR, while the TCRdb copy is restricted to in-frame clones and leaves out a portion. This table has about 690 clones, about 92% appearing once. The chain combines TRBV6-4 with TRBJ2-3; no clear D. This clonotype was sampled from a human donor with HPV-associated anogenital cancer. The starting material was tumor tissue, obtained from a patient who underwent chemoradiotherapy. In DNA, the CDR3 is TGTGCCAGCAGTCCCGCCGGGACAGATACGCAGTATTTT. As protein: CASSPAGTDTQYF.